The 24 T cell receptor beta chains presented below share a single source sample, sequenced in a study of tumor and adjacent non-tumor tissue in lung cancer. No cell sorting was done before RNA was extracted from the tissue. TCRbeta libraries were built with three rounds of nested PCR, modified from ARM-PCR. TCRdb re-derived calls from the multiplex PCR reads in MiXCR, one entry per CDR3 protein. The profile shows 70,000 to 80,000 distinct CDR3 sequences, just under 75% of them singletons. The sequenced material came from lung tumor tissue. These receptors originate from a woman between 40 and 50 years old with non-small cell lung cancer.

The chain links TRBV6-5 to TRBJ2-1; 7 nucleotides agree with TRBD2. CDR3 length equals 14 residues. Germline V gives CDR1 MNHEY, CDR2 SVGAGI. Here the CDR3 reads CVNRPWTSYNEQFF. The CDR3 DNA reads TGTGTCAACAGACCCTGGACTAGCTACAATGAGCAGTTCTTC.

This clonotype has more than one count but fewer than ten. V usage is TRBV4-1 and J usage is TRBJ2-1; 8 bases align to TRBD1. The V segment lost 10 bases and the J segment 9 bases; nucleotides outside the gene matches: 11. Germline CDR1 reads MGHRA; CDR2 reads YSYEKL. The CDR3 totals 13 residues. CDR3 DNA sequence: TGCGCCACAGCGCAGGGGGCGGAGGCTGAGCAGTTCTTC. Translation gives CATAQGAEAEQFF.

A note on this clonotype: One end of the junction is discordant with germline, which a read error may explain. V usage is TRBV6-6 and J usage is TRBJ1-6, with D possibly matching TRBD1 (6 bases). Looked up from germline, CDR1 is MNHNY and CDR2 is SVGAGI (reference sequence). This CDR3 is built from 15 residues. The CDR3 loop reads CVSSYGGRGNSPLHF. CDR3 sequence (DNA): TGTGTCAGCAGTTACGGAGGCAGGGGAAATTCACCCCTCCACTTT.

V is TRBV20-1 and J is TRBJ2-6, with D uncertain. CDR3 length: 18 residues. Trimming took 0 bases from V and 0 from J, leaving 15 bases between them. CDR1 is DFQATT and CDR2 is SNEGSKA in the germline V gene (reference sequence). In nucleotides, the CDR3 is TGCAGTGCTAGAGACCGTCTATCAACCAACTCTGGGGCCAACGTCCTGACTTTC. Translation gives CSARDRLSTNSGANVLTF.

A word on this clonotype: One end of the junction fails to match germline, which may point to a read error. This chain joins TRBV24-1 and TRBJ1-5; 7 bases are a match to TRBD1. CDR3 size: 16 residues. Per germline, CDR1 KGHDR and CDR2 SFDVKD. The CDR3 reads CAISDSRDSFSQPQHF. CDR3 coding DNA: TGTGCCATCAGTGATTCCCGGGACAGCTTCAGTCAGCCCCAGCATTTT.

A word on this clonotype: A read error is likely, as this CDR3 ends without the conserved phenylalanine or tryptophan. J is TRBJ2-7 and V is TRBV29-1, with 12 positions matching TRBD2. The V segment lost 7 bases and the J segment 3 bases; nucleotides outside the gene matches: 4. Germline values: CDR1 SQVTM, CDR2 ANQGSEA. This CDR3 is 13 amino acids long. CDR3 in DNA: TGCAGCGCCGGGACTAGCGGGTACTACGAGCAGTACATC. Amino acid sequence: CSAGTSGYYEQYI.

Details on this clonotype: Sequence at one end of the junction differs from germline and may be a read error. The chain uses TRBV10-2 and TRBJ2-3, with D hard to call. Germline V CDR1 and CDR2: WSHSY, SAAADI. CDR3 length: 16 residues. The CDR3 DNA is TGCGCCAGCAGATTGACGCCTAGTGTCCTCACAGATACGCACTATTTT. It specifies CASRLTPSVLTDTHYF.

Comments on this clonotype: A much larger clonotype is one base distant, so this may be a read error. The chain recombines TRBV28 with TRBJ2-7, with 8 nucleotides matching TRBD2. The CDR3 is 14 amino acids. Germline V gene sequence: CDR1 MDHEN, CDR2 SYDVKM. Germline trimming cut 9 bases from V and 3 bases from J; bases unmatched to any gene: 10. The CDR3 loop is CARSHQRENYEQYF. The CDR3 DNA is TGTGCCAGGAGTCACCAGCGGGAGAACTACGAGCAGTACTTC.

The V call is TRBV13, the J call TRBJ2-5, with D unclear. The CDR3 has 13 amino acids. Germline V gives CDR1 PRHDT, CDR2 FYEKMQ (reference sequence). The DNA for the CDR3 is TGTATCAGCAGACAACAAGACATGGAGACCCAGTACTTC. Protein product: CISRQQDMETQYF.

A note on this clonotype: The CDR3 end shows no conserved phenylalanine or tryptophan, and so a read error is likely. No DNA is shown, since the ends of the CDR3 on it are uncertain; the CDR3 is the one TCRdb lists. This chain uses TRBV29-1 with TRBJ2-5; no check of the table's D call, TRBD1, against the DNA was made. With termini counted, the CDR3 has 13 amino acids. Germline values: CDR1 SQVTM, CDR2 ANQGSEA. The CDR3 protein is CSEKQGGRETKYI.

This clonotype turned up a few times. The chain employs TRBV2 and TRBJ2-4, with 10 bases lining up with TRBD1. Germline-derived CDR1 and CDR2 are SNHLY and FYNNEI. Trimming removed 6 bases from V and 1 base from J; junction bases left unmatched: 6. The CDR3 contains 16 residues. The CDR3, as DNA: TGTGCCAGCAGGGAGGACAGGGGGGTTGCCAAAAACATTCAGTACTTC. Protein: CASREDRGVAKNIQYF.

A note on this clonotype: Relative to the germline gene, one junction end is altered; a read error may explain this. The DNA of the CDR3 is TGTGCCAGCAGTGGCCAGGGTGGTGGCGACACTGAAGCTTTCTTC. Translating it yields CASSGQGGGDTEAFF. J is TRBJ1-1 and V is TRBV6-5; weak D call: TRBD1 (5 bases). In germline, CDR1 is MNHEY, CDR2 SVGAGI. CDR3 size: 15 residues.

This clonotype has a handful of counts. A much larger clone is a single base away; this may be a read error. The V gene is TRBV12-3 or TRBV12-4, the J gene TRBJ2-7; TRBD1 matches 7 bases. This CDR3 contains 14 residues. J lost 2 bases, V lost 7 bases, and 8 bases had no gene match. The CDR3 protein is CASNFRGRPYEQYF. The CDR3 coding sequence is TGTGCCAGCAATTTTAGGGGGCGGCCCTACGAGCAGTACTTC.

Regarding this clonotype: This CDR3 fails to terminate in the conserved phenylalanine or tryptophan, so it likely reflects a read error. V gene TRBV6-5 combines with J gene TRBJ2-2, with D possibly TRBD2 on 6 matching bases. The CDR3 length is 14 residues. V was shortened by 6 bases and J by 0 bases, with 8 bases between the two germline ends. Germline loops: CDR1 MNHEY, CDR2 SVGAGI. As DNA, the CDR3 is TGTGCCAGCAGACTAGCCCCGAACACCGGGGAGCTGTTTTCT. Translation gives CASRLAPNTGELFS.

The count of this clonotype is one. At one of its ends the junction is not consistent with the germline gene, which may arise from a read error. V is TRBV29-1 and J is TRBJ2-5; the D gene is possibly TRBD2 (6 bases). The germline V gene has CDR1 SQVTM and CDR2 ANQGSEA. The CDR3 loop spans 13 amino acids. The CDR3 DNA follows: TGCAGCGCGGAGGGGAAAAACCAAGAGACCCGGCACTTC. Translating it yields CSAEGKNQETRHF.

This clonotype came up once. Because it lacks the conserved phenylalanine or tryptophan at the end, this CDR3 is likely a read error. The V gene is TRBV10-2, the J gene TRBJ2-5; D could derive from TRBD1 or TRBD2 (6 bases each). The CDR3 runs 13 residues. The germline V and J ends were trimmed by 7 bases and 5 bases, with 14 bases remaining between them. Germline CDR1 and CDR2: WSHSY and SAAADI. CDR3 bases: TGCGCCAGCAATGTAACAGGGAGGGAGACCCAGTACTAC. Its translation is CASNVTGRETQYY.

A note on this clonotype: Germline and junction disagree at one end, which may indicate a read error. This chain links TRBV11-2 with TRBJ2-2; TRBD2 matches at 11 bases. Germline V lookup: CDR1 SGHAT, CDR2 FQNNGV. This CDR3 has 18 residues. The chain's CDR3 is CASRFLGSGRANTRKLSF. CDR3 nucleotide sequence: TGTGCCAGCAGATTTCTGGGTAGCGGGAGGGCCAACACCAGGAAGCTGTCTTTT.

This chain links TRBV2 with TRBJ2-7; D is perhaps TRBD1 (5 bases). Germline V gives CDR1 SNHLY, CDR2 FYNNEI. The V and J ends lost 7 bases and 8 bases respectively, with 18 bases between them. The length of the CDR3 is 13 residues. CDR3 amino acids: CASTRDRTGKQYF. The CDR3 nucleotides read TGTGCCAGCACGAGAGACAGAACCGGAAAGCAGTACTTC.

This chain joins TRBV11-2 and TRBJ2-1, with 9 bases lining up with TRBD2. The CDR3 is 15 residues long. The germline CDR1 and CDR2 sequences are SGHAT and FQNNGV. CDR3 nucleotides: TGTCTCAGCAGCCTAGATCCCAGCGGGGGGATTGAGCAGTTCTTC. Protein sequence: CLSSLDPSGGIEQFF.

The chain combines TRBV7-9 with TRBJ2-3, with D possibly being TRBD2 (5 bases). Trimming left V 2 bases short and J 5 bases short, with 17 bases between. The CDR3 is made up of 16 amino acids. The germline V gene has CDR1 SEHNR and CDR2 FQNEAQ (reference sequence). The CDR3 sequence: CASSLNLATRGDTQYF. CDR3 nucleotides: TGTGCCAGCAGCTTAAACTTAGCGACCCGCGGAGATACGCAGTATTTT.

This clonotype was seen only a few times. The genes are TRBV11-2 and TRBJ1-1, with a weak D call TRBD1 (6 bases). This CDR3 is built from 16 residues. Trimming removed 2 bases from V and 4 bases from J, with 17 bases in between. Germline CDR1 reads SGHAT; CDR2 reads FQNNGV. In nucleotides, the CDR3 is TGTGCCAGCAGCTTATTATTCGGGGGGCGGGTCACTGAAGCTTTCTTT. Protein: CASSLLFGGRVTEAFF.

The table lists this clonotype with many counts. The chain is built from TRBV20-1 and TRBJ2-5; 10 bases map to TRBD1. After removal of 6 bases from V and 4 bases from J, the junction contained 8 bases not matched to a gene. From germline, CDR1 is DFQATT and CDR2 SNEGSKA (reference sequence). The CDR3 spans 14 residues. The CDR3 loop reads CSAPRQGARETQYF. DNA for the CDR3: TGCAGTGCCCCAAGACAGGGGGCGAGAGAGACCCAGTACTTC.

In this sample, this clonotype turned up many times. V gene TRBV28 combines with J gene TRBJ2-6, with D unresolved. The germline V gene has CDR1 MDHEN and CDR2 SYDVKM. The CDR3 covers 13 residues. V lost 5 bases and J 0 bases, leaving 2 bases between the germline ends. Here the CDR3 reads CASSDSGANVLTF. The CDR3 DNA sequence: TGTGCCAGCAGTGACTCTGGGGCCAACGTCCTGACTTTC. The full variable domain, completed using reference TRBV28 and TRBJ2-6, is DVKVTQSSRYLVKRTGEKVFLECVQDMDHENMFWYRQDPGLGLRLIYFSYDVKMKEKGDIPEGYSVSREKKERFSLILESASTNQTSMYLCASSDSGANVLTFGAGSRLTVL.

Regarding this clonotype: This is likely a read error, given that the CDR3 carries no conserved phenylalanine or tryptophan at its end. This chain links TRBV5-5 with TRBJ2-3, with TRBD2 as a possible D gene (5 bases). This CDR3 is built from 15 residues. Between the trimmed V and J ends, which lost 5 bases and 6 bases, there was a span of 19 bases. Germline CDR1 SGHKS, CDR2 YYEKEE (reference sequence). The CDR3 reads CASRSRDLEADTQYL. CDR3 coding DNA: TGTGCCAGCAGGTCGAGGGATCTAGAGGCCGATACGCAGTATCTT.